This T cell receptor (beta chain) is drawn from a study of identical twins. Germline loops: CDR1 ENHRY, CDR2 SYGVKD. V gave up 0 bases and J gave up 2 bases; unmatched junction bases: 3. The CDR3 is 16 residues long. This clonotype came up a few times. TCRdb re-analysed the 5' RACE reads in MiXCR, keeping a single row per CDR3 protein. The sample carries 450,000 to 650,000 distinct CDR3 sequences, roughly 9.5% recorded once. Another study also made use of these data, one on yellow fever vaccine responses in identical twins.

Sequences were obtained from PBMCs. The receptor was isolated from a woman under 30 in good health. This rearrangement joins TRBV10-3 to TRBJ2-5; 10 nucleotides align to TRBD1. The CDR3 DNA reads as TGTGCCATCAGTGAGTCTTGGGACAGGGGTCAAGAGACCCAGTACTTC. It specifies CAISESWDRGQETQYF.